This TCR beta chain appears in the sequencing data of a study of control samples from healthy donors and cancer patients. Trimming pared 0 bases from V and 2 bases from J, leaving 6 bases between. CDR3 length equals 13 residues. Germline lookup yields CDR1 SGHNT and CDR2 YYREEE (reference sequence). Profiling relied on immunoSEQ multiplex PCR, and the TCRdb table lists in-frame clones only, not all of them. The table includes about 89,000 clones, over 75% detected once. The receptor comes from a woman aged 40-49 years in good health. The J gene is TRBJ2-7, the V gene TRBV5-4; D not certain. Sequencing used blood. As DNA, the CDR3 is TGTGCCAGCAGCTTGGAATCTACCTACGAGCAGTACTTC. It yields the protein CASSLESTYEQYF.